What follows are 26 T cell receptor beta chains derived from one specimen sequenced in a study of breast tumors, draining lymph nodes, adjacent tissues. Samples came from axillary lymph nodes draining the breast cancer. A single record per CDR3 protein comes from TCRdb applying MiXCR to the multiplex PCR reads. This sample carries 140,000 to 150,000 distinct CDR3 sequences, roughly 33% of them seen once, and the ten largest clones take about 2.5%. The sequenced material came from axillary lymph node tissue. The receptors come from a female donor with breast cancer. Some clones in this sample may be carry-over from other donors' samples.

The chain carries TRBV19 and TRBJ2-2; D gene uncertain. CDR1 is LNHDA and CDR2 is SQIVND in the germline V gene (reference sequence). The CDR3 contains 13 residues. The V and J ends lost 3 bases and 4 bases respectively, with 6 bases between them. The DNA of the CDR3 is TGTGCCAGTAGTATGACCCTCACCGGGGAGCTGTTTTTT. It yields the protein CASSMTLTGELFF.

V is TRBV20-1 and J is TRBJ1-1; 7 nucleotides align to TRBD1. Germline CDR1 is DFQATT and CDR2 is SNEGSKA (reference sequence). Trimming at V came to 8 bases and at J to 2 bases, leaving 8 bases not matched to a gene. The CDR3 sequence is 13 residues long. For the CDR3, the DNA is TGCAGTCAACAGGGGTTGGGAAACACTGAAGCTTTCTTT. It codes for CSQQGLGNTEAFF.

This clonotype showed up many times. This rearrangement joins TRBV19 to TRBJ1-5; the match to TRBD1 covers 8 bases. The V gene's germline CDR1 is LNHDA and CDR2 SQIVND (reference sequence). CDR3 size: 15 residues. V lost 3 bases and J lost 6; bases outside the gene matches: 7. CDR3 in DNA: TGTGCCAGTAGTATCGGCCAGGGGGCCGGTCAGCCCCAGCATTTT. It codes for CASSIGQGAGQPQHF.

This rearrangement joins TRBV7-2 to TRBJ1-6; tentative D call: TRBD1 (6 bases). Germline V gives CDR1 SGHTA, CDR2 FQGNSA. Trimming shortened V by 5 bases and J by 9 bases, and 8 bases separated the two germline ends. This CDR3 is built from 12 residues. CDR3 in DNA: TGTGCCAGCAGCACAGGGTTTTCACCCCTCCACTTT. It specifies CASSTGFSPLHF.

As to this clonotype: At one of its ends the junction is not consistent with the germline gene, which may arise from a read error. J is TRBJ2-2 and V is TRBV7-8; tentatively, D is TRBD1 or TRBD2 (5 bases each). In germline, CDR1 is SGHVS, CDR2 FQNEAQ. The CDR3 is 15 residues long. CDR3 sequence: CASSSAVGDTGELFF. The CDR3, as DNA: TGCGCCAGCAGCTCCGCCGTGGGGGACACCGGGGAGCTGTTTTTT.

In this sample, this clonotype turned up many times. The rearrangement links TRBV10-3 to TRBJ2-7; D is uncertain. This CDR3 has 12 amino acids. Trimming shortened V by 3 bases and J by 4 bases, and 7 bases separated the two germline ends. The germline V gene encodes CDR1 ENHRY and CDR2 SYGVKD. CDR3 sequence reads: CAISDAGYEQYV. The CDR3, as DNA: TGTGCCATCAGTGATGCCGGGTACGAGCAGTACGTC.

This clonotype was seen repeatedly, ten times or more. The chain joins TRBV7-6 to TRBJ1-2, with 9 positions matching TRBD1. With 5 bases clipped from V and 8 bases from J, the junction kept 6 bases outside the gene matches. CDR3 length equals 13 residues. CDR1 and CDR2 (germline): SGHVS, FNYEAQ. The CDR3 coding sequence is TGTGCCAGCAGCCCCTGGACAGGGGAGGGCTACACCTTC. The encoded protein is CASSPWTGEGYTF.

The chain recombines TRBV2 with TRBJ2-2, with 7 nucleotides matching TRBD2. V lost 11 bases and J lost 0; bases outside the gene matches: 6. The CDR3 covers 14 residues. The germline gives CDR1 SNHLY, CDR2 FYNNEI. The CDR3 bases are TGTGCCCTCAATGGACTAGCGAACACCGGGGAGCTGTTTTTT. Its protein product is CALNGLANTGELFF.

This clonotype was picked up a small number of times. This may be a read error: a much more frequent sequence differs by one nucleotide. The chain joins TRBV9 to TRBJ2-5; the D gene is possibly TRBD2 (5 bases). Per the germline V gene, CDR1 is SGDLS and CDR2 is YYNGEE. This CDR3 is 14 amino acids long. The CDR3 nucleotides are TGTGCCAGCAGCGTAGCTGCGGGCCAAGAGACCCAGTCCTTC. Its translation is CASSVAAGQETQSF. Using reference TRBV9 and TRBJ2-5 for the parts outside the CDR3, the full variable domain is DSGVTQTPKHLITATGQRVTLRCSPRSGDLSVYWYQQSLDQGLQFLIQYYNGEERAKGNILERFSAQQFPDLHSELNLSSLELGDSALYFCASSVAAGQETQSFGPGTRLLVL.

This clonotype was counted ten times or more. The gene calls are TRBV3-1 and TRBJ2-7, with 7 bases aligning to TRBD1. After removal of 4 bases from V and 3 bases from J, the junction contained 9 bases not matched to a gene. The CDR3 has 15 amino acids. Germline CDR1 and CDR2: LGHDT and YNNKEL (reference sequence). CDR3 amino acids: CASSRGIDRVYEQYF. DNA for the CDR3: TGTGCCAGCAGCCGCGGAATAGACAGGGTCTACGAGCAGTACTTC.

This clonotype has a count of ten or more. This sequence joins TRBV20-1 and TRBJ2-3, with 7 bases matching TRBD2. The CDR3 loop spans 15 amino acids. Germline V lookup: CDR1 DFQATT, CDR2 SNEGSKA (reference sequence). The junction had 10 bases not matched to a gene; V was cut back by 7 bases and J by 0 bases. This CDR3 is CSVCMTSSSTDTQYF. The DNA for the CDR3 is TGCAGTGTCTGCATGACTAGCTCTAGCACAGATACGCAGTATTTT.

This clonotype occurred many times. The genes are TRBV11-3 and TRBJ2-1; 7 nucleotides line up with TRBD2. The trim removed 4 bases at V and 5 bases at J, leaving 11 bases unmatched. The CDR3 runs 16 residues. Germline CDR1 and CDR2: SGHNT and YENEEA. This CDR3 is CASSSRVSRGNNEQFF. The CDR3 coding sequence is TGTGCCAGCAGCTCCCGGGTGTCGCGGGGGAACAATGAGCAGTTCTTC.

Of note for this clonotype: A read error may be the cause here, since a much bigger clone is one base away. The chain is built from TRBV7-2 and TRBJ1-1; D is unresolved. There are 14 residues in the CDR3. The germline V gene encodes CDR1 SGHTA and CDR2 FQGNSA. V was pared by 4 bases and J by 1 base, with 10 bases between. The CDR3 region has the DNA TGTGCCAGCAGCTATCCTCGGGGGAACACTGAAGCTTTCTTT. Translated: CASSYPRGNTEAFF.

In this sample, this clonotype turned up many times. V usage is TRBV6-5 and J usage is TRBJ1-6; D uncertain. Germline V CDR1 and CDR2: MNHEY, SVGAGI. There are 14 residues in the CDR3. Trimming left V 6 bases short and J 10 bases short, with 16 bases between. Written as DNA, the CDR3 is TGTGCCAGCAGCCCACTGACAATCAACTCACCCCTCCACTTT. Its protein product is CASSPLTINSPLHF.

In the case of this clonotype: The junction and the germline gene differ at one end; a read error may be behind it. The genes are TRBV6-5 and TRBJ2-3; possibly TRBD2 for D (6 bases). This CDR3 has 14 amino acids. CDR1 and CDR2 from the germline V gene are MNHEY and SVGAGI. The CDR3 DNA sequence: TGTGCCAGCAGTCACTCCTGGGGGGCAGATACGCAGTATTTT. This sequence encodes CASSHSWGADTQYF.

The chain is built from TRBV6-5 and TRBJ2-5; 9 positions match TRBD1. The CDR3 length is 17 residues. V lost 5 bases and J lost 4; bases outside the gene matches: 14. CDR1 is MNHEY and CDR2 is SVGAGI in the germline V gene. The CDR3 loop reads CASSANGQGKSAETQYF. The CDR3 DNA reads TGTGCCAGCAGTGCGAACGGACAGGGGAAGTCGGCAGAGACCCAGTACTTC.

The sample holds many counts of this clonotype. The gene calls are TRBV7-2 and TRBJ1-2; D is possibly TRBD1 (5 bases). Looked up from germline, CDR1 is SGHTA and CDR2 is FQGNSA. V shed 2 bases and J shed 0 bases, with 10 bases lying between them. This CDR3 has 15 amino acids. CDR3 DNA sequence: TGTGCCAGCAGCTTAATTACGGGACCTAACTATGGCTACACCTTC. This translates into CASSLITGPNYGYTF.

This clonotype was recorded many times. J is TRBJ1-6 and V is TRBV20-1; TRBD1 matches 7 bases. CDR1 is DFQATT, CDR2 SNEGSKA, per germline (reference sequence). The CDR3 extends over 15 amino acids. Trimming at V came to 0 bases and at J to 8 bases, leaving 7 bases not matched to a gene. The CDR3 nucleotides are TGCAGTGCTAGAGATTATGGCAGGGGGGATTCACCCCTCCACTTT. This translates into CSARDYGRGDSPLHF.

This clonotype showed up many times. The rearrangement joins TRBV9 to TRBJ1-6, with D perhaps TRBD1 (6 bases). The CDR3 loop spans 17 amino acids. Germline V gene lookup returns CDR1 SGDLS and CDR2 YYNGEE. Trimming took 0 bases from V and 6 from J, leaving 16 bases between them. CDR3 residues: CASSVGEGGAINSPLHF. In nucleotides, the CDR3 is TGTGCCAGCAGCGTAGGAGAAGGGGGAGCCATTAATTCACCCCTCCACTTT.

The rearrangement uses TRBV2 and TRBJ2-7; a possible D gene is TRBD2 (7 bases). Germline CDR1 and CDR2: SNHLY and FYNNEI. The CDR3 spans 10 residues. V lost 8 bases and J 6 bases, leaving 8 bases between the germline ends. CDR3 bases: TGTGCCAGCGGGGGGGCCGAGCAGTACTTC. Translation: CASGGAEQYF.

This clonotype appeared many times. This rearrangement joins TRBV10-3 to TRBJ1-2; unclear D gene. The V and J ends lost 3 bases and 8 bases respectively, with 10 bases between them. This CDR3 spans 12 amino acids. CDR1 and CDR2 (germline): ENHRY, SYGVKD. CDR3 sequence: CAISDAGLGYTF. The CDR3 nucleotides are TGTGCCATCAGTGACGCGGGTCTGGGCTACACCTTC.

In DNA, the CDR3 is TGTGCCAGCAGCTTAGTTGGCCATGGGCTGACTTTC. The encoded protein is CASSLVGHGLTF. This chain uses TRBV7-9 with TRBJ2-6, with unresolved D. Germline loops: CDR1 SEHNR, CDR2 FQNEAQ (reference sequence). V lost 1 base and J 16 bases, leaving 11 bases between the germline ends. The CDR3 spans 12 residues.

This chain joins TRBV10-3 and TRBJ1-1; D unresolved. This CDR3 is built from 18 residues. Deletions cut 4 bases from V and 3 bases from J, with 24 bases between. The germline V gene has CDR1 ENHRY and CDR2 SYGVKD. The CDR3 coding sequence is TGTGCCATCAGTGGAATTTACCCCGGCTCGGCCTCGGACACTGAAGCTTTCTTT. As protein: CAISGIYPGSASDTEAFF.

This clonotype occurred many times. The chain combines TRBV20-1 with TRBJ2-5; D is ambiguous. Germline V gives CDR1 DFQATT, CDR2 SNEGSKA (reference sequence). The V and J ends lost 8 bases and 5 bases respectively, with 15 bases between them. CDR3 length: 12 amino acids. The CDR3 nucleotides are TGCAGTCCACAGAGTCCCTGGGAGACCCAGTACTTC. Its protein product is CSPQSPWETQYF.

This clonotype was seen ten or more times. This chain links TRBV5-1 with TRBJ2-1; 11 bases are a match to TRBD2. Germline CDR1 SGHRS, CDR2 YFSETQ. V lost 0 bases and J lost 8; bases outside the gene matches: 1. There are 14 residues in the CDR3. The CDR3, as DNA: TGCGCCAGCAGCTTGGTACTAGCGGGAGATGAGCAGTTCTTC. Translated, it gives CASSLVLAGDEQFF. Supplemented by reference TRBV5-1 and TRBJ2-1, the full variable domain reads KAGVTQTPRYLIKTRGQQVTLSCSPISGHRSVSWYQQTPGQGLQFLFEYFSETQRNKGNFPGRFSGRQFSNSRSEMNVSTLELGDSALYLCASSLVLAGDEQFFGPGTRLTVL.

The DNA for the CDR3 is TGTGCCACCAGCAGAGATTGGAGAGAGACCCAGTACTTC. As protein: CATSRDWRETQYF. This sequence joins TRBV15 and TRBJ2-5, with no clear D. V shed 0 bases and J shed 4 bases, with 6 bases lying between them. There are 13 residues in the CDR3. CDR1 and CDR2 (germline): LNHNV, YYDKDF (reference sequence). The full variable domain, with the rest looked up from reference TRBV15 and TRBJ2-5, is DAMVIQNPRYQVTQFGKPVTLSCSQTLNHNVMYWYQQKSSQAPKLLFHYYDKDFNNEADTPDNFQSRRPNTSFCFLDIRSPGLGDTAMYLCATSRDWRETQYFGPGTRLLVL.